This T cell receptor (beta chain) stems from a study of blood T cell repertoires in COVID-19. The ends lost 5 bases at V and 4 bases at J; junction bases unmatched: 7. The germline V gene encodes CDR1 MNHEY and CDR2 SVGEGT. The CDR3 is made up of 14 amino acids. TCRdb keeps only in-frame clones here, not all; method: immunoSEQ multiplex PCR. The sample comprises 160,000 or so clones, approximately 87% of which are singletons, and around 4% rests with the top ten. The sample taken for sequencing was peripheral blood. This clonotype was sampled from a woman aged 70-85 years with acute or convalescent COVID-19. The chain has TRBV6-2 or TRBV6-3 and TRBJ2-7, with 8 positions matching TRBD2. In DNA form, the CDR3 reads TGTGCCAGCAGTACCTTCCGGGGGGGGTACGAGCAGTACTTC. It yields the protein CASSTFRGGYEQYF.